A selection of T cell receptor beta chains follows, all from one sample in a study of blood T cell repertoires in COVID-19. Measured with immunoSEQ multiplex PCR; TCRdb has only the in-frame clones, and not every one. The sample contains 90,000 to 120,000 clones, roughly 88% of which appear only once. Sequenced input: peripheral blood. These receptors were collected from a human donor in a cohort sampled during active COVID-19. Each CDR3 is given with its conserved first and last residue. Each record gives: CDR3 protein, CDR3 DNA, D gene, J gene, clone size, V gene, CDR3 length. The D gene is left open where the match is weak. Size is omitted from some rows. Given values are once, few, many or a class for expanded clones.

CDR3: CASRLTANYGYTF; DNA: TGTGCCAGCAGGTTGACAGCTAACTATGGCTACACCTTC; D: .; J: TRBJ1-2; size: .; V: TRBV6-5; length: 13
CDR3: CASSRDRVYGYTF; DNA: TGTGCCAGCAGCCGGGACAGGGTCTATGGCTACACCTTC; D: TRBD1; J: TRBJ1-2; size: .; V: TRBV5-6; length: 13
CDR3: CSVDEAGTDTQYF; DNA: TGCAGCGTTGATGAGGCAGGGACAGATACGCAGTATTTT; D: .; J: TRBJ2-3; size: .; V: TRBV29-1; length: 13
CDR3: CASSRGRGRENTQYF; DNA: TGTGCCAGCAGTAGAGGTCGCGGGAGGGAAAATACGCAGTATTTT; D: TRBD2; J: TRBJ2-3; size: .; V: TRBV2; length: 15
CDR3: CSVDGTGGNTIYF; DNA: TGCAGCGTGGATGGGACAGGGGGAAACACCATATATTTT; D: TRBD1; J: TRBJ1-3; size: .; V: TRBV29-1; length: 13
CDR3: CASSPGLAGVHQETQYF; DNA: TGTGCCAGCAGCCCTGGACTAGCGGGGGTTCATCAGGAGACCCAGTACTTC; D: TRBD2; J: TRBJ2-5; size: .; V: TRBV7-9; length: 17
CDR3: CASSLGLAGGDNEQFF; DNA: TGTGCCAGCAGCTTGGGCCTAGCGGGAGGGGACAATGAGCAGTTCTTC; D: TRBD2; J: TRBJ2-1; size: .; V: TRBV7-8; length: 16
CDR3: CASSPGPRGTEAFF; DNA: TGTGCCAGCAGCCCAGGACCGAGGGGGACTGAAGCTTTCTTT; D: .; J: TRBJ1-1; size: .; V: TRBV9; length: 14
CDR3: CASSLRLRQGTSTEAFF; DNA: TGCGCCAGCAGCTTGCGCCTAAGACAGGGGACCTCAACTGAAGCTTTCTTT; D: TRBD1; J: TRBJ1-1; size: .; V: TRBV5-1; length: 17
CDR3: CASSVRDGLGEKLFF; DNA: TGTGCCAGCAGCGTACGGGACGGACTAGGGGAAAAACTGTTTTTT; D: .; J: TRBJ1-4; size: .; V: TRBV9; length: 15
CDR3: CASRRREQYF; DNA: TGTGCCAGCAGGCGGAGGGAGCAGTACTTC; D: .; J: TRBJ2-7; size: .; V: TRBV5-6; length: 10
CDR3: CASSQGLASDTQYF; DNA: TGTGCCAGCAGCCAAGGACTAGCGTCAGATACGCAGTATTTT; D: TRBD2; J: TRBJ2-3; size: few; V: TRBV4-2; length: 14
CDR3: CASSTGSAIIKQYF; DNA: TGTGCCAGCAGTACAGGCAGCGCCATTATTAAGCAGTACTTC; D: .; J: TRBJ2-7; size: .; V: TRBV2; length: 14
CDR3: CASSSSGRGNTIYF; DNA: TGTGCCAGCAGCTCCTCAGGGAGGGGAAACACCATATATTTT; D: .; J: TRBJ1-3; size: .; V: TRBV25-1; length: 14
CDR3: CASRIQGSDSNQPQHF; DNA: TGTGCCAGCAGAATACAGGGGTCGGATAGCAATCAGCCCCAGCATTTT; D: TRBD1; J: TRBJ1-5; size: once; V: TRBV6-4; length: 16
CDR3: CASSSIPASSGNTIYF; DNA: TGTGCCAGCTCATCAATACCAGCGAGCTCTGGAAACACCATATATTTT; D: .; J: TRBJ1-3; size: few; V: TRBV18; length: 16
CDR3: CAISDSGVSNYGYTF; DNA: TGTGCCATCAGTGATTCAGGGGTTTCGAACTATGGCTACACCTTC; D: .; J: TRBJ1-2; size: .; V: TRBV10-3; length: 15
CDR3: CASSGYPGDLVGGYTF; DNA: TGTGCCAGCAGTGGGTATCCAGGGGATCTGGTGGGTGGCTACACCTTC; D: .; J: TRBJ1-2; size: .; V: TRBV27; length: 16
CDR3: CASSIYNSYSNQPQHF; DNA: TGTGCCAGTAGTATTTACAACAGCTATAGCAATCAGCCCCAGCATTTT; D: .; J: TRBJ1-5; size: .; V: TRBV19; length: 16
CDR3: CASSGETGNLHF; DNA: TGTGCCAGCAGTGGGGAGACTGGGAACCTCCACTTT; D: .; J: TRBJ1-6; size: .; V: TRBV6-2/TRBV6-3; length: 12
CDR3: CASSQDFSYEQYF; DNA: TGTGCCAGCAGCCAAGACTTCTCCTACGAGCAGTACTTC; D: .; J: TRBJ2-7; size: .; V: TRBV4-2; length: 13
CDR3: CASSQDSGTGYTGELFF; DNA: TGTGCCAGCAGCCAAGATTCCGGGACAGGGTACACCGGGGAGCTGTTTTTT; D: TRBD1; J: TRBJ2-2; size: .; V: TRBV4-2; length: 17
CDR3: CASSQTSGGGHEQFF; DNA: TGTGCCAGCAGCCAGACTAGCGGGGGGGGCCATGAGCAGTTCTTC; D: TRBD2; J: TRBJ2-1; size: once; V: TRBV6-6; length: 15
CDR3: CASSRFRGDYNEQFF; DNA: TGTGCCAGCAGCAGATTCAGGGGAGACTACAATGAGCAGTTCTTC; D: .; J: TRBJ2-1; size: .; V: TRBV21-1; length: 15
CDR3: CASSMRTAGNTIYF; DNA: TGTGCCAGTAGTATGAGGACAGCTGGAAACACCATATATTTT; D: .; J: TRBJ1-3; size: .; V: TRBV19; length: 14
CDR3: CASSFTTGVGGYTF; DNA: TGTGCCAGCAGCTTTACTACAGGGGTCGGAGGCTACACCTTC; D: TRBD1; J: TRBJ1-2; size: .; V: TRBV7-2; length: 14
CDR3: CASSRLGGHTEAFF; DNA: TGCGCCAGCAGCCGGTTGGGGGGACACACTGAAGCTTTCTTT; D: .; J: TRBJ1-1; size: .; V: TRBV5-1; length: 14
CDR3: CASSYSSPGGYEQYF; DNA: TGTGCCAGCAGTTACTCCAGTCCAGGGGGATACGAGCAGTACTTC; D: TRBD1; J: TRBJ2-7; size: .; V: TRBV6-5; length: 15
CDR3: CASSPGGIAPYEQYF; DNA: TGTGCCAGCTCCCCGGGGGGGATTGCCCCCTACGAGCAGTACTTC; D: TRBD2; J: TRBJ2-7; size: .; V: TRBV18; length: 15
CDR3: CSVEESGGRTEAFF; DNA: TGCAGCGTTGAAGAATCGGGGGGCAGGACTGAAGCTTTCTTT; D: .; J: TRBJ1-1; size: once; V: TRBV29-1; length: 14
CDR3: CASSSRTGKRVTGELFF; DNA: TGCGCCAGCAGCTCGCGGACAGGAAAAAGAGTCACCGGGGAGCTGTTTTTT; D: TRBD1; J: TRBJ2-2; size: .; V: TRBV5-1; length: 17
CDR3: CASSLQRLTSTDTQYF; DNA: TGCGCCAGCAGCTTGCAGCGGCTCACTAGCACAGATACGCAGTATTTT; D: .; J: TRBJ2-3; size: once; V: TRBV5-1; length: 16
CDR3: CASSVGGGNIQYF; DNA: TGTGCCAGCAGCGTAGGCGGAGGAAACATTCAGTACTTC; D: .; J: TRBJ2-4; size: .; V: TRBV9; length: 13
CDR3: CASSPSGTGGDEQFF; DNA: TGTGCCAGCAGCCCCAGCGGGACAGGGGGCGATGAGCAGTTCTTC; D: TRBD1; J: TRBJ2-1; size: .; V: TRBV9; length: 15
CDR3: CASSWGQEGGEAFF; DNA: TGCGCCAGCAGCTGGGGACAGGAAGGGGGTGAAGCTTTCTTT; D: TRBD1; J: TRBJ1-1; size: few; V: TRBV5-1; length: 14
CDR3: CAWSAFYYGYTF; DNA: TGTGCCTGGAGTGCGTTCTACTATGGCTACACCTTC; D: .; J: TRBJ1-2; size: .; V: TRBV30; length: 12
CDR3: CASSGGPGQGIYTF; DNA: TGTGCCAGCAGCGGAGGACCGGGACAGGGAATCTACACCTTC; D: TRBD1; J: TRBJ1-2; size: .; V: TRBV9; length: 14
CDR3: CASSLALDNRGQRYGYTF; DNA: TGTGCCAGCAGCTTAGCCCTTGATAACAGGGGGCAGCGCTATGGCTACACCTTC; D: TRBD1; J: TRBJ1-2; size: .; V: TRBV7-2; length: 18
CDR3: CASSFGGQETQYF; DNA: TGTGCCAGCAGCTTCGGAGGCCAAGAGACCCAGTACTTC; D: .; J: TRBJ2-5; size: .; V: TRBV7-8; length: 13
CDR3: CASSVGSGRAESTQYF; DNA: TGTGCCAGCAGTGTCGGGAGCGGGAGGGCCGAGTCTACGCAGTATTTT; D: TRBD2; J: TRBJ2-3; size: .; V: TRBV2; length: 16
CDR3: CASSILTGTNYGYTF; DNA: TGTGCCAGTAGTATTTTGACAGGGACTAACTATGGCTACACCTTC; D: TRBD1; J: TRBJ1-2; size: .; V: TRBV19; length: 15